Listed below are T cell receptor beta chains from one sample, sequenced in a study of cytomegalovirus exposure and HLA in healthy donors. Profiled with immunoSEQ multiplex PCR; TCRdb holds only in-frame clones, not every one. This sample has 130,000 or so clones, with about 90% found just once. Sequencing input: PBMCs. These receptors were collected from a man younger than 40 in good health and CMV-seronegative. Both conserved end residues are part of each CDR3. D genes are given only for firm matches. Size is omitted from some rows. Given values are once, few, many or a class for expanded clones.

>TRBD1|TRBJ2-7|.|TRBV27
TGTGCCAGCAGTTTAGGACAGGGGGTCTACGAGCAGTACTTC
CASSLGQGVYEQYF
>.|TRBJ2-7|few|TRBV11-2
TGTGCCAGCAGCTTAGAATACTTCGGGGGGCAGGAGCAGTACTTC
CASSLEYFGGQEQYF
>TRBD1|TRBJ1-5|few|TRBV19
TGTGCCAGTAGTCCCCGCAGGGGGTATGATCAGCCCCAGCATTTT
CASSPRRGYDQPQHF
>TRBD1|TRBJ1-2|.|TRBV7-3
TGTGCCAGCAGCCCCCATGAGGGGGCTGGGGGCTACACCTTC
CASSPHEGAGGYTF
>TRBD1|TRBJ1-4|.|TRBV5-1
TGCGCCAGCAGCTTAATGGACAGGGGCGAAAAACTGTTTTTT
CASSLMDRGEKLFF
>.|TRBJ2-7|.|TRBV29-1
TGCAGCGCCGGGACAACCTACGAGCAGTACTTC
CSAGTTYEQYF
>.|TRBJ1-5|.|TRBV28
TGTGCCAGCAGTTCGGGGGGGTCTAGCAATCAGCCCCAGCATTTT
CASSSGGSSNQPQHF
>TRBD1|TRBJ2-2|.|TRBV18
TGTGCCAGCTCACCACGGGACAGGGGATACACCGGGGAGCTGTTTTTT
CASSPRDRGYTGELFF
>.|TRBJ2-5|few|TRBV18
TGTGCCAGCTCACCACCCCTGCAAGAGACCCAGTACTTC
CASSPPLQETQYF
>TRBD2|TRBJ2-1|.|TRBV10-1
TGCGCCAGCAGCGGTAGCCTCCTTTCAGCGGGGGGCCACAATGAGCAGTTCTTC
CASSGSLLSAGGHNEQFF
>.|TRBJ2-3|.|TRBV7-2
TGTGCCAGCAGCTACTCAGGAGGAACGGATACGCAGTATTTT
CASSYSGGTDTQYF
>.|TRBJ1-2|.|TRBV23-1
TGCGCCAGCAGTCAACAGGGTGGCTACACCTTC
CASSQQGGYTF
>TRBD1|TRBJ2-5|.|TRBV10-3
TGTGCCATTGGGACAGCTCAAGAGACCCAGTACTTC
CAIGTAQETQYF
>TRBD2|TRBJ2-3|.|TRBV29-1
TGCAGCGTTGAAGTGCGGGGGGCCACAGATACGCAGTATTTT
CSVEVRGATDTQYF
>.|TRBJ1-1|.|TRBV13
TGTGCCAGCAGCTTAGGCACAGCCTTGAACACTGAAGCTTTCTTT
CASSLGTALNTEAFF
>.|TRBJ1-5|.|TRBV6-6
TGTGCCAGCAGTTACACAGGCCAGGAGCCCCAGCATTTT
CASSYTGQEPQHF
>.|TRBJ2-3|.|TRBV19
TGTGCCAGTAGTATCCACAAAGATACGCAGTATTTT
CASSIHKDTQYF
>TRBD1|TRBJ2-2|.|TRBV11-3
TGTGCCAGCAGCCCGAGCCGGGACAGGGTGTCCACCGGGGAGCTGTTTTTT
CASSPSRDRVSTGELFF
>TRBD1|TRBJ2-7|.|TRBV6-1
TGTGCCAGTGCAGGGGGCCTTTCCTACGAGCAGTACTTC
CASAGGLSYEQYF
>.|TRBJ1-1|.|TRBV7-3
TGTGCCAGCAGCCGTGACAGTTTGAACACTGAAGCTTTCTTT
CASSRDSLNTEAFF
>TRBD1|TRBJ1-1|.|TRBV5-1
TGCGCCAGCAGCTTGGTGGCAGGGGGTTTGTACACTGAAGCTTTCTTT
CASSLVAGGLYTEAFF
>.|TRBJ1-2|once|TRBV2
TGTGCCAGCGGCGCAGGCTACTATGGCTACACCTTC
CASGAGYYGYTF
>.|TRBJ2-2|.|TRBV7-2
TGTGCCAGCAGCTCTTACGGCGGGGAGCTGTTTTTT
CASSSYGGELFF
>.|TRBJ2-1|.|TRBV25-1
TGTGCCAGCAGCCCCGGGGGGCGCTCCTACAATGAGCAGTTCTTC
CASSPGGRSYNEQFF
>.|TRBJ1-1|.|TRBV28
TGTGCCAGCAGTTTCACGGTGGGAGCTGAAGCTTTCTTT
CASSFTVGAEAFF
>.|TRBJ1-5|.|TRBV18
TGTGCCAGCTCACTGAGGTCGGGCAATCAGCCCCAGCATTTT
CASSLRSGNQPQHF
>.|TRBJ1-1|.|TRBV29-1
TGCAGCGTTGGGCGGGGGGCCCATTTGAACACTGAAGCTTTCTTT
CSVGRGAHLNTEAFF
>TRBD2|TRBJ2-1|.|TRBV6-6
TGTGCCAGCAGTACTAGCGGGGGCCCGCCCTACAATGAGCAGTTCTTC
CASSTSGGPPYNEQFF
>TRBD1|TRBJ2-7|.|TRBV11-2
TGTGCCAGCAGCCTCGGGACAGGGGGCACCGAGCAGTACTTC
CASSLGTGGTEQYF
>.|TRBJ2-7|.|TRBV28
TGTGCCAGCAGTTTATCACAGGGACCCGAGCAGTACTTC
CASSLSQGPEQYF
>TRBD1|TRBJ1-2|few|TRBV6-1
TGTGCCAGCAGATCCACAGGGGGCGATGGCTACACCTTC
CASRSTGGDGYTF
>.|TRBJ2-7|once|TRBV19
TGTGCCAGTAGTATAGGACTAACTTCGCTCTACGAGCAGTACTTC
CASSIGLTSLYEQYF
>TRBD1|TRBJ1-1|.|TRBV7-2
TGTGCCAGCAGCTCCAGGACAGGCATGAACACTGAAGCTTTCTTT
CASSSRTGMNTEAFF
>.|TRBJ1-2|.|TRBV7-9
TGTGCCAGCAGCTTATCGAACTATGGCTACACCTTC
CASSLSNYGYTF
>.|TRBJ1-1|.|TRBV2
TGTGCCAGCAGGGAGGTTCTAGGGGGTCGGGGCACTGAAGCTTTCTTT
CASREVLGGRGTEAFF
>.|TRBJ2-7|.|TRBV6-1
TGTGCCAGCAGTGTCCGACCGGGGAGTAGCGAGCAGTACTTC
CASSVRPGSSEQYF
>.|TRBJ1-2|.|TRBV2
TGTGCCAGCAGTGTACGGGGGGGTGATGGCTACACCTTC
CASSVRGGDGYTF